This T cell receptor beta chain derives from a study of Graves' ophthalmopathy and Graves' hyperthyroidism. RNA transcripts were the template, and TCR beta CDR3 regions were amplified from them. A first-round RT-PCR used HTBI primers, followed by a second-round multiplex PCR. One entry per CDR3 protein, called by TCRdb with MiXCR from the multiplex PCR reads. The table has 300,000 to 450,000 distinct CDR3 sequences, approximately 18% seen once. Germline V lookup: CDR1 ENHRY, CDR2 SYGVKD. The CDR3 is 15 residues long. V lost 3 bases and J lost 9, with 20 bases in between. This clonotype was observed at least ten times.

This receptor was taken from an adult woman with stable Graves' hyperthyroidism. The chain is built from TRBV10-3 and TRBJ1-2; D is undetermined. Sequenced material: peripheral blood. The CDR3 nucleotides read TGTGCCATCAGTGAAGACCGGATTCAAAGGTCGCGCTACACCTTC. It is translated as CAISEDRIQRSRYTF.